The T cell receptor beta chain described here comes from a study of T cell responses to AZD1222 COVID-19 vaccine (dated by TCRdb to the early 2020s). Regarding the study in general: A total of over 230 trial participants underwent TCR sequencing, of whom about 200 had received two doses of AZD1222 and around 25 had received two doses of the MenACWY control vaccine. Trial participants were enrolled into age subgroups of 18-55, 56-69 and 70-plus years, which contained 148, 28 and 57 TCR-sequenced participants, respectively. General conclusions and limits of the study: In the small 56-69-year group, the increase in depth fell short of significance, most likely because of low power. A significant rise in spike-specific TCR breadth and depth was observed after two AZD1222 doses relative to day 0 and relative to MenACWY recipients. Conclusions about previously exposed vaccinees were limited because only a handful of AZD1222 recipients were SARS-CoV-2 seropositive at baseline. The whole spike protein was spanned by vaccine-associated CD4 TCRs, and dominant responses were seen in regions 160-218 and 743-854. Because no day 14 peak-response samples were available, the repertoires could be characterized only after the peak T cell response. Most participants were white British and females outnumbered males, and the authors suggested that clonal diversity may have been underestimated. Reportedly, close to half of the unique spike-specific TCRs recognized epitopes lying outside the regions that are mutated in the B.1.351 and B.1.1.7 variants.

Including cysteine and phenylalanine, the CDR3 has 16 amino acids. Left in the record is the CDR3 DNA by itself, 48 bases read in frame from the first base. Compared with germline, V lacks 5 bases and J lacks 2 bases; bases without a gene match: 14. CDR1 GTSNPN and CDR2 SVGIG were looked up in the germline V gene (reference sequence). What the time point label conveys for this sample: about 28 days (+/-7) after the second vaccine dose. AZD1222 recipients whose second dose came at about 4 weeks and those whose second dose came at about 12 weeks were combined into one group, since spike-specific TCR depth and breadth did not differ between the two schedules. Vaccinee samples were obtained from the UK trials COV001 and COV002, which included a single-blind randomized controlled phase 2/3 trial of AZD1222 (ChAdOx1 nCoV-19) in healthy adults. Trial participant PBMC samples were collected at day 0 and day 28 after the second dose for TCRbeta chain sequencing.

The CDR3 regions of human TCRbeta chains were analyzed by immunosequencing. The source study handled its data this way. Repertoire TCRs were checked for matches against a reference library of SARS-CoV-2-specific TCRs that had been generated using the MIRA antigen-specificity platform. Breadth was defined as the fraction of unique TCRs that were SARS-CoV-2-associated, and depth was defined as the fraction of total T cells that were SARS-CoV-2-associated. Using the MIRA data, every spike-specific TCR was mapped to the spike region that the TCR reacted to and assigned to either a CD4 or a CD8 class. Log10-transformed breadth and depth values were compared by one-way ANOVA with Sidak's multiple comparisons tests. TCRdb provides this immuneACCESS table in a form limited to in-frame rearrangements. Some clones are lacking; in checked studies, under half of them reflect an unresolved V gene, and why the rest are absent is not known. The DNA was the basis for D and trimming; V, J and clone size are from that table. This sample holds some 150,000 clones; around 87% were observed only once. The leading ten clones occupy roughly 10% of the sample.

This clone was seen a single time. No antigen is known for it. Per-nucleotide qualities are absent, and no much larger clonotype sits a single base away. The TCR originated in an adult who received the AZD1222 COVID-19 vaccine. In this chain, TRBV30 is recombined with TRBJ1-2; TRBD1 agrees with 7 junctional bases. This material consisted of peripheral blood, taken 28 days after the second AZD1222 dose. The nucleotide sequence reads as follows: TGTGCCTGGTTTAGGACAGGACCCGTCCTCAACTATGGCTACACCTTC. Its protein is CAWFRTGPVLNYGYTF.